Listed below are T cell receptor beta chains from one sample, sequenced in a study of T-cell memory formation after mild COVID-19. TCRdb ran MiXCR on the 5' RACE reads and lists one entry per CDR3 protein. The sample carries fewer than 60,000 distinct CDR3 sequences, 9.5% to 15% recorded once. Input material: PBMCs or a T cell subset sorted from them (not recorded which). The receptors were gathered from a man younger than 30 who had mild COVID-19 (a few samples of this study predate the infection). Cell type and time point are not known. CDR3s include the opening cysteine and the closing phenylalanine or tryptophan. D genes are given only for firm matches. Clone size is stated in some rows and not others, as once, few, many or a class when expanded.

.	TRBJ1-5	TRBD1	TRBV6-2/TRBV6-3	TGTGCCAGCAGCCCCGGACAGGGCCCTAGCAATCAGCCCCAGCATTTT	CASSPGQGPSNQPQHF
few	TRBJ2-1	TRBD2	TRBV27	TGTGCCACCTCGGGACTAGCGGGGGAGGTAAATGAGCAGTTCTTC	CATSGLAGEVNEQFF
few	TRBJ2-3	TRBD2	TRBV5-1	TGCGCCAGCAGCTTGGATCCGGGGGGGTGGGATACGCAGTATTTT	CASSLDPGGWDTQYF
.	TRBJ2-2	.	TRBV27	TGTGCCAGCAGTTTAGGGGGCTTCCCGCCCGGGGAGCTGTTTTTT	CASSLGGFPPGELFF
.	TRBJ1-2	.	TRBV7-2	TGTGCCAGCAGCTTAGACTATGGCTACACCTTC	CASSLDYGYTF
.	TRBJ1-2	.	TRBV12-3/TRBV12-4	TGTGCCAGCAGTCCAGGGGAGGGACTCTATGGCTACACCTTC	CASSPGEGLYGYTF
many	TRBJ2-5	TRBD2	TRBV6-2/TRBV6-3	TGTGCCAGCAGCCGCCGACTAGCGGGGGTGGAGACCCAGTACTTC	CASSRRLAGVETQYF
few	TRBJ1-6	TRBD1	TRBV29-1	TGCAGCGTTCGGGACAGGGGAGATTCACCCCTCCACTTT	CSVRDRGDSPLHF
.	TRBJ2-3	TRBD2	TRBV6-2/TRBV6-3	TGTGCCAGCAGACGAGCGGGGCTCACAGATACGCAGTATTTT	CASRRAGLTDTQYF
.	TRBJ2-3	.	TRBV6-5	TGTGCCAGCAGGCGAGGCGGTAGCACAGATACGCAGTATTTT	CASRRGGSTDTQYF
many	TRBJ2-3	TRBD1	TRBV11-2	TGTGCCAGCAGCCAGAATCCGGGACAGGGGTTTTTCGGCCAGTATTTT	CASSQNPGQGFFGQYF
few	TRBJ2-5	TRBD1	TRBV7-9	TGTGCCAGCAGCCCCACAGGGGGCTACCAAGAGACCCAGTACTTC	CASSPTGGYQETQYF
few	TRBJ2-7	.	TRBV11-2	TGTGCCAGCAGCTCCAGGGTTTACGAGCAGTACTTC	CASSSRVYEQYF
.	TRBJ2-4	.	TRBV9	TGTGCCAGCAGCGTCAAGTTCGGGGGGCAGGCGAACATTCAGTACTTC	CASSVKFGGQANIQYF
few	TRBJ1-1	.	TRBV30	TGTGCCTGGAGTAGGGGGGCGGGGTACACTGAAGCTTTCTTT	CAWSRGAGYTEAFF
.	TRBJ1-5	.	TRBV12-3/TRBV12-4	TGTGCCAGCAGCTACAGAGGGGACCAGCCCCAGCATTTT	CASSYRGDQPQHF
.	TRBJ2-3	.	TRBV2	TGTGCCAGCAGTGTCAGGGCTACTAGCACAGATACGCAGTATTTT	CASSVRATSTDTQYF
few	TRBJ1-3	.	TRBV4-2	TGTGCCAGCAGCCAAGATCGGGCGAGCTCTGGAAACACCATATATTTT	CASSQDRASSGNTIYF
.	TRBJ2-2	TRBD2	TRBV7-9	TGTGCCAGCAGCTTAAGCGGGGGGGCGAACACCGGGGAGCTGTTTTTT	CASSLSGGANTGELFF
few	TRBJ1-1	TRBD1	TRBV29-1	TGCAGCGTCGCTGGACAGGAAAGCACTGAAGCTTTCTTT	CSVAGQESTEAFF
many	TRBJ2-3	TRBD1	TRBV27	TGTGCCACCACGCCGGGACAGGGATCAGATACGCAGTATTTT	CATTPGQGSDTQYF
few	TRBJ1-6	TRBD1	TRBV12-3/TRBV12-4	TGTGCCAGCAGCTCCAGACAGGGAGCACCCCTCCACTTT	CASSSRQGAPLHF
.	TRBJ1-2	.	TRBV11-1	TGTGCCAGCAGCAGAGACAGGCGAGAAGGCTACACCTTC	CASSRDRREGYTF
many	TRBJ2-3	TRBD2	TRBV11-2	TGTGCCAGCACCCTAAGCGGGGGGGCCATAGATACGCAGTATTTT	CASTLSGGAIDTQYF
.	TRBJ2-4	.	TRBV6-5	TGTGCCAGCAGTACCTCCTCCGAGGGCATTCAGTACTTC	CASSTSSEGIQYF
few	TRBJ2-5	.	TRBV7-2	TGTGCCAGCAGCATACAGGGTGGAGAGACCCAGTACTTC	CASSIQGGETQYF
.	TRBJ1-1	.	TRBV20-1	TGCAGTGCTAGCACGGGGGGCAGGTTGAACACTGAAGCTTTCTTT	CSASTGGRLNTEAFF
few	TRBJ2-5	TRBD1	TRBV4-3	TGCGCCAGCAGCCGAGAATTCGGGACAGGGGTTCAAGAGACCCAGTACTTC	CASSREFGTGVQETQYF
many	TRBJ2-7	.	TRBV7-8	TGTGCCAGCAGCCGTTACCGGGACGGTACCTACGAGCAGTACTTC	CASSRYRDGTYEQYF
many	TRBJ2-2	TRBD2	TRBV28	TGTGCCAGCAGCCCCGCACAACTAGCGGGGGCCGTGAACACCGGGGAGCTGTTTTTT	CASSPAQLAGAVNTGELFF
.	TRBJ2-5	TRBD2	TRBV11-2	TGTGCCAGCAGCTTTGTTGCCAGCGGGGGGGCGGAGACCCAGTACTTC	CASSFVASGGAETQYF
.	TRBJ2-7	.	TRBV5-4	TGTGCCAGCAGCTTCCTCGGGACACAGGGTAGGGAGCAGTACTTC	CASSFLGTQGREQYF
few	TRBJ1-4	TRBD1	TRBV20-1	TGCAGTGCTAGCATCAGGACAGGGTTTAATGAAAAACTGTTTTTT	CSASIRTGFNEKLFF
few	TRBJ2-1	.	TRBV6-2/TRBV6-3	TGTGCCAGCAGTTTAAATGGACTTGGTTTGTGGCTCTTC	CASSLNGLGLWLF
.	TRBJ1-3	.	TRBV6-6	TGTGCCAGCAGTTACTCGCAGGGCACTCTCTCTGGAAACACCATATATTTT	CASSYSQGTLSGNTIYF
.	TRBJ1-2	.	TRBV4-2	TGTGCCAGCAGCCAAGATGGAGGAGGGCAGGTGGGGGGCTACACCTTC	CASSQDGGGQVGGYTF
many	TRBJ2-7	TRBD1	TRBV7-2	TGTGCCAGCAGCGAAGGACAGGGGGGAGTCTACGAGCAGTACTTC	CASSEGQGGVYEQYF
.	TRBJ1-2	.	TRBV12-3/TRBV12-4	TGTGCCAGCAGTTTGGGATCAGACCAGATCCACACCTTC	CASSLGSDQIHTF
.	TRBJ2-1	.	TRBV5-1	TGCGCCAGCAGCTCTGTACAGGGAACCGCGCAGGGGGGGCAGTTCTTC	CASSSVQGTAQGGQFF
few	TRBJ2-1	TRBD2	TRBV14	TGTGCCAGCAGCTTATCCCCGGGACTAGCGGTCCCCCTCAATGTGGAGCAGTTCTTC	CASSLSPGLAVPLNVEQFF
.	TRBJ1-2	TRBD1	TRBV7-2	TGTGCCAGCAGCTTAAAACCATCAGGGGGTGGCTACACCTTC	CASSLKPSGGGYTF
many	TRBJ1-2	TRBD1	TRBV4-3	TGCGCCAGCAGCCGCTTTGAGGACAGGGTAACTAACTATGGCTACACCTTC	CASSRFEDRVTNYGYTF
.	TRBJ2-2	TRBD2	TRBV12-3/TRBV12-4	TGTGCCAGCTGGGGAGGGACGTACACCGGGGAGCTGTTTTTT	CASWGGTYTGELFF
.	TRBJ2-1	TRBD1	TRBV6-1	TGTGCCAGCAGTGATCTCCGGACAGGGGGTGATGAGCAGTTCTTC	CASSDLRTGGDEQFF
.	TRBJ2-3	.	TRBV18	TGTGCCAGCTCACCGACAGGACCCGCCGGCACAGATACGCAGTATTTT	CASSPTGPAGTDTQYF